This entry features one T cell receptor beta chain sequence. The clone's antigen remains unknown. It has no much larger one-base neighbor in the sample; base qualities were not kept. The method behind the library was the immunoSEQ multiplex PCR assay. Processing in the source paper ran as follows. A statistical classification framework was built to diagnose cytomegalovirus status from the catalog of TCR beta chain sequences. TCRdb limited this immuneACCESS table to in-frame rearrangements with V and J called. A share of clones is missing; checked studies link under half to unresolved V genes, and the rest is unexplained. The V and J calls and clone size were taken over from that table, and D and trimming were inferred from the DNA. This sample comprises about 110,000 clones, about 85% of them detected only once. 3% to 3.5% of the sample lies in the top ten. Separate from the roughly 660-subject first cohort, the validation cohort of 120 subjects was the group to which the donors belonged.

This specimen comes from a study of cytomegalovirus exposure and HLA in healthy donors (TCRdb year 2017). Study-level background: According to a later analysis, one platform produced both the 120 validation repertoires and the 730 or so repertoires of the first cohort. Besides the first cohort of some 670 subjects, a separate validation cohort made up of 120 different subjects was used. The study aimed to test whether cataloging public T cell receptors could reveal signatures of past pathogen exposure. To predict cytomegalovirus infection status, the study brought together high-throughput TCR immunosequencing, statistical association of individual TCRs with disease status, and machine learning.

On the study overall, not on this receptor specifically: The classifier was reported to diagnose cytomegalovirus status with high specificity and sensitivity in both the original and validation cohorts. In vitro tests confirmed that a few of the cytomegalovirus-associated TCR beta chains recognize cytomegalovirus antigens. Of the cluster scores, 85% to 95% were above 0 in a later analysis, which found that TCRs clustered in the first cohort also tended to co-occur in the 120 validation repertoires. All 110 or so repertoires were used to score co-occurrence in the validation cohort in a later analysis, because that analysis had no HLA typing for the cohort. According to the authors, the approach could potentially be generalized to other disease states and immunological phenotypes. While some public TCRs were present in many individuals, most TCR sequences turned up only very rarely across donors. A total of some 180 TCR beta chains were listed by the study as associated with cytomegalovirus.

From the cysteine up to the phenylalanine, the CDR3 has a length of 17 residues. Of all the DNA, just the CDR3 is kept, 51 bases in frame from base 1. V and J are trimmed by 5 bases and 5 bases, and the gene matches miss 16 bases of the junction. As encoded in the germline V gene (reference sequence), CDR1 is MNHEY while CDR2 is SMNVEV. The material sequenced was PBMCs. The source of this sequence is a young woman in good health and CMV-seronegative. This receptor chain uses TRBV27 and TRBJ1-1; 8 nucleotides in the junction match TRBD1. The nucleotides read TGTGCCAGCAGTCCATCCGGGACAGGCCTCAAAGGGACTGAAGCTTTCTTT. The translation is CASSPSGTGLKGTEAFF.